These 10 T cell receptor beta chains came from one sample sequenced in a study of blood T cell repertoires in COVID-19. TCRdb keeps only in-frame clones here, not all; method: immunoSEQ multiplex PCR. The data show 75,000 to 100,000 clones, roughly 89% seen once. The sequencing sample was made of peripheral blood. These TCRs come from a human donor in a cohort sampled during active COVID-19.

This sequence joins TRBV15 and TRBJ2-7, with 12 nucleotides matching TRBD2. Germline CDR1 and CDR2: LNHNV and YYDKDF (reference sequence). The CDR3 is made up of 15 amino acids. V trimming: 2 bases; J trimming: 4 bases; junction bases outside the gene matches: 3. DNA for the CDR3: TGTGCCACCAGCAGAAGGACTAGCGGGAAATACGAGCAGTACTTC. Amino acids: CATSRRTSGKYEQYF.

The V gene is TRBV15, the J gene TRBJ1-1, with 8 bases that match TRBD1. V trimming: 1 base; J trimming: 3 bases; junction bases outside the gene matches: 4. Germline V gene sequence: CDR1 LNHNV, CDR2 YYDKDF (reference sequence). The CDR3 extends over 15 amino acids. CDR3 in amino acids: CATSRASRGHTEAFF. The DNA of the CDR3 is TGTGCCACCAGCAGAGCGTCCAGGGGGCACACTGAAGCTTTCTTT.

This chain uses TRBV3-1 (or the pseudogene TRBV3-2) with TRBJ1-1; the D gene is possibly TRBD1 (5 bases). V lost 1 base and J lost 1, with 7 bases in between. CDR3 length: 14 residues. CDR1 is LGHDT, CDR2 YNNKEL, per germline (reference sequence). The CDR3: CASSQGGGNTEAFF. The DNA of the CDR3 is TGTGCCAGCAGCCAAGGGGGGGGGAACACTGAAGCTTTCTTT.

This rearrangement joins TRBV6-5 to TRBJ2-7, with 8 positions matching TRBD1. J was trimmed by 3 bases and V by 4 bases; bases with no gene match: 5. The CDR3 totals 14 residues. CDR1 MNHEY and CDR2 SVGAGI come from the germline V gene. CDR3 DNA sequence: TGTGCCAGCAGTTCCAACGACAGGGGCTACGAGCAGTACTTC. Protein sequence: CASSSNDRGYEQYF.

The V call is TRBV6-5, the J call TRBJ1-2, with 8 bases lining up with TRBD1. The V gene end was trimmed by 4 bases and the J gene end by 1 base; junction bases not matched to a gene: 5. Germline loops: CDR1 MNHEY, CDR2 SVGAGI. The CDR3 spans 15 residues. CDR3 region: CASSLGTGNNYGYTF. CDR3 nucleotide sequence: TGTGCCAGCAGTTTAGGGACAGGCAATAACTATGGCTACACCTTC.

This chain links TRBV13 with TRBJ1-1; possible D gene TRBD1, 6 bases. Germline V gene sequence: CDR1 PRHDT, CDR2 FYEKMQ (reference sequence). The CDR3 runs to 15 residues. With 2 bases removed from V and 1 base from J, the gap between germline ends came to 11 bases. The CDR3 bases are TGTGCCAGCAGCTTATTCGGCAGGGGGAACACTGAAGCTTTCTTT. Translation gives CASSLFGRGNTEAFF.

The rearrangement uses TRBV11-1 and TRBJ2-7; D perhaps matches TRBD2 (5 bases). Germline loops: CDR1 SGHAT, CDR2 FQDESV (reference sequence). V was trimmed by 1 base and J by 0 bases, leaving 10 bases between them. This CDR3 contains 15 residues. In nucleotides, the CDR3 is TGTGCCAGCAGCTTAGTCTCCACTAGCTCCTACGAGCAGTACTTC. This gives the protein CASSLVSTSSYEQYF.

The chain combines TRBV18 with TRBJ2-7, with TRBD2 identical over 8 bases. The V gene's germline CDR1 is KGHSH and CDR2 LQKENI. V gave up 2 bases and J gave up 3 bases; unmatched junction bases: 3. The CDR3 has 14 residues. CDR3 amino acids: CASSPTGGSYEQYF. The CDR3 DNA sequence: TGTGCCAGCTCACCAACGGGGGGGAGCTACGAGCAGTACTTC.

This chain uses TRBV10-3 with TRBJ2-1, with 9 bases identical to TRBD1. The CDR3 is made up of 14 amino acids. Germline V CDR1 and CDR2: ENHRY, SYGVKD. Unmatched junction bases numbered 4, after V lost 6 bases and J lost 4 bases. CDR3 protein: CAIRGGTGYNEQFF. The CDR3 DNA is TGTGCCATCAGGGGAGGGACAGGGTACAATGAGCAGTTCTTC.

Regarding this clone: The junction departs from germline at one end; a sequencing error may be responsible. The chain combines TRBV2 with TRBJ2-5, with 8 bases that match TRBD2. This CDR3 comprises 13 residues. Germline V gene data show CDR1 as SNHLY and CDR2 as FYNNEI. The DNA for the CDR3 is TGTGCCAGCACCCGACTAGCGCCGGCGGGATTAAACTTC. Translated: CASTRLAPAGLNF. The variable domain in full, completed from reference TRBV2 and TRBJ2-5, reads EPEVTQTPSHQVTQMGQEVILRCVPISNHLYFYWYRQILGQKVEFLVSFYNNEISEKSEIFDDQFSVERPDGSNFTLKIRSTKLEDSAMYFCASTRLAPAGLNFGPGTRLLVL.